Presented here are 5 T cell receptor beta chains from one specimen sequenced in a study of T cell repertoires in cytomegalovirus infection. The antigens of these receptors remain unknown. MiXCR, run by TCRdb on the reads, gives a single entry per CDR3 protein. The sample lists 86,000 or so distinct CDR3 sequences; around 25% were seen once. The input for sequencing was CD8+ T cells from cultured PBMCs, taken from culture after CMV antigen stimulation. The receptors derive from a human donor in good health (CMV status not recorded). Some clones in this sample may be carry-over from other donors' samples.

The chain is built from TRBV12-5 and TRBJ2-4; D is tentatively TRBD1 or TRBD2 (5 bases each). CDR3 size: 11 residues. CDR1 is LGHNT and CDR2 is FRNRAP in the germline V gene. V dropped 6 bases and J dropped 7 bases, with 7 bases sitting between them. The DNA of the CDR3 is TGTGCTAGTGGGGGGGATAACATTCAGTACTTC. This gives the protein CASGGDNIQYF.

This clonotype has at least ten counts. The V and J genes are TRBV7-2 and TRBJ2-2, with D maybe TRBD2 (6 bases). CDR1 is SGHTA, CDR2 FQGNSA, per germline. The ends were cut back, 5 bases at V and 3 bases at J, with 16 bases in the middle. The CDR3 is made up of 16 amino acids. The CDR3 DNA reads as TGTGCCAGCAGCCCGGCTAGCGACTTGGACACCGGGGAGCTGTTTTTT. Protein: CASSPASDLDTGELFF.

The chain carries TRBV30 and TRBJ1-1, with 10 nucleotides matching TRBD1. The CDR3 is 13 amino acids. With 3 bases clipped from V and 6 bases from J, the junction kept 4 bases outside the gene matches. CDR1 is GTSNPN and CDR2 is SVGIG in the germline V gene (reference sequence). DNA for the CDR3: TGTGCCTGGAGCGTTGGACAGGGGGCTGAAGCTTTCTTT. Residues: CAWSVGQGAEAFF.

DNA of the CDR3: TGCAGTGCTAGGTCACCGGGGCCCGTCCCCGGGGAGCTGTTTTTT. Protein product: CSARSPGPVPGELFF. This chain links TRBV20-1 with TRBJ2-2, with D tentatively TRBD1 or TRBD2 (5 bases each). Trimming removed 3 bases from V and 6 bases from J, with 17 bases in between. This CDR3 is 15 amino acids long. Germline CDR1 and CDR2: DFQATT and SNEGSKA (reference sequence).

This clonotype was recorded a few times. The chain carries TRBV15 and TRBJ2-4; D perhaps matches TRBD1 (5 bases). V dropped 7 bases and J dropped 2 bases, with 15 bases sitting between them. The CDR3 length is 15 residues. Germline V gene lookup returns CDR1 LNHNV and CDR2 YYDKDF (reference sequence). The CDR3 nucleotides read TGTGCCACCACTAAGGGCAGGGAACCCAAAAACATTCAGTACTTC. Protein sequence: CATTKGREPKNIQYF.